The present T cell receptor (beta chain) was sequenced within a study of T cells after yellow fever vaccination. In regard to this clonotype: Its antigen is undetermined.

V shed 7 bases, J shed 4 bases, and the junction held 6 bases outside the gene matches. The CDR3 contains 13 residues. Germline V gene lookup returns CDR1 DFQATT and CDR2 SNEGSKA (reference sequence). The study, taken as a whole, reports: Secondary responses were weaker yet peaked faster, day 5 versus 15.

The authors made TCR cDNA by 5'RACE template switching, adding a universal primer site and UMIs. TCRdb itself ran the 5' RACE reads through MiXCR, one entry per CDR3 protein. The table lists about 580,000 distinct CDR3 sequences, around a sixth of them singletons. This clonotype was obtained from a man aged 18 to 29 who received the YFV17D yellow fever vaccine. V gene TRBV20-1 combines with J gene TRBJ2-7, with 11 positions matching TRBD1. The material sequenced was PBMCs, taken more than 4 days after the first yellow fever vaccination. As DNA, the CDR3 is TGCAGTGTGCCTGGGACAGGGGGTTACGAGCAGTACTTC. Protein sequence: CSVPGTGGYEQYF.